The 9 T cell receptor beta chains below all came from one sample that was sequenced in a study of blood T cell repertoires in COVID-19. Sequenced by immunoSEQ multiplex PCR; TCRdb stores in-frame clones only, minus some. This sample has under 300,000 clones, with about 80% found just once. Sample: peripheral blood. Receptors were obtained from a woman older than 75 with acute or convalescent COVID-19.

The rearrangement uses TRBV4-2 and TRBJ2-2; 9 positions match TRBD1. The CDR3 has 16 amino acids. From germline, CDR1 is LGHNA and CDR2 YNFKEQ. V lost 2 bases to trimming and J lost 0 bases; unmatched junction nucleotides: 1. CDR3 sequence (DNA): TGTGCCAGCAGCCAAAGACAGGGGGCGAACACCGGGGAGCTGTTTTTT. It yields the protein CASSQRQGANTGELFF.

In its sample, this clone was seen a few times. The CDR3 nucleotides read TGTGCCAGCAGCCAAATGGGAGGAGTGGCTGAAAAACTGTTTTTT. Its protein is CASSQMGGVAEKLFF. The genes are TRBV3-1 (or the pseudogene TRBV3-2) and TRBJ1-4, with D unresolved. CDR3 size: 15 residues. Germline values: CDR1 LGHDT, CDR2 YNNKEL (reference sequence). With 2 bases removed from V and 7 bases from J, the gap between germline ends came to 14 bases.

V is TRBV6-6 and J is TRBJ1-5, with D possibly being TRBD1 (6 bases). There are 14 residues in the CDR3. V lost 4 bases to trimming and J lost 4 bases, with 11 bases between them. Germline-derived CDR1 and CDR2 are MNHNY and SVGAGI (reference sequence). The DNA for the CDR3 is TGTGCCAGCAGTTCCAGGACAGATAATCAGCCCCAGCATTTT. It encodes CASSSRTDNQPQHF.

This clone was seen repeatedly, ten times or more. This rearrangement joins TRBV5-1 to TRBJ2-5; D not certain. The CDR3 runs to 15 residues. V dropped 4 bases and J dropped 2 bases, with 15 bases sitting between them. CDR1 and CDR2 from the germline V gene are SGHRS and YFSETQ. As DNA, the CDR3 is TGCGCCAGCAGCCCGAATTGGGTACAGCAAGAGACCCAGTACTTC. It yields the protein CASSPNWVQQETQYF.

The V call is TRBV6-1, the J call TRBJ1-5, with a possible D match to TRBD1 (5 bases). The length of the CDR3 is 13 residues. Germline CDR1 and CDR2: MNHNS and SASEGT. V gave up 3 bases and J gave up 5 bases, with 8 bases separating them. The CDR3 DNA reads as TGTGCCAGCAGTGAGGGGCAGCATCAGCCCCAGCATTTT. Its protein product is CASSEGQHQPQHF.

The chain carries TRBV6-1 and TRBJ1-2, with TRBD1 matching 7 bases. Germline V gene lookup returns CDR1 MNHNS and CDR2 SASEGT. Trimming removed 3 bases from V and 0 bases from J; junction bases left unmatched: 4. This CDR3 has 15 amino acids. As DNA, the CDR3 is TGTGCCAGCAGTGACGGACAGGTGGCTAACTATGGCTACACCTTC. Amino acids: CASSDGQVANYGYTF.

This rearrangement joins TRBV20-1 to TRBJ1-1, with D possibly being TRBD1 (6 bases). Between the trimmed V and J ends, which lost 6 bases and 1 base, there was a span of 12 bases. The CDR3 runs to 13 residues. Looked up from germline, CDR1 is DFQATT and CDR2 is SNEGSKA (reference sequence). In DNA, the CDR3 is TGCAGTGCAAGTGGGGGGCCGAACACTGAAGCTTTCTTT. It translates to CSASGGPNTEAFF.

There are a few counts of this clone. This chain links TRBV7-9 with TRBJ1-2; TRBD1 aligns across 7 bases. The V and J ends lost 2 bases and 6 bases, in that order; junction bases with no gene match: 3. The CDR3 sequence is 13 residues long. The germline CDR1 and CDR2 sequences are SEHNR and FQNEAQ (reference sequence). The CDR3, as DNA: TGTGCCAGCAGCTTACAGGGGGTGGATGGCTACACCTTC. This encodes CASSLQGVDGYTF.

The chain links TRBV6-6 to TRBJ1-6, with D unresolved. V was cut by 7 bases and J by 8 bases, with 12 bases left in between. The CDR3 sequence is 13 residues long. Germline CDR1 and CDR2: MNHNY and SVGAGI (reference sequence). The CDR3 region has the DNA TGTGCCAGCACCCCCATGGAGGATTCACCCCTCCACTTT. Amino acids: CASTPMEDSPLHF.